The text below deals with one TCR beta chain. This specimen belongs to a study of CD8+CD57+ T cells in acquired aplastic anemia. Genomic DNA templated the TCR beta VDJ and CDR3 profiling. TCRdb reprocessed the reads with MiXCR, giving one entry per CDR3 protein. The top ten clones hold around 28% of a sample with about 210,000 distinct CDR3 sequences, under 65% of them seen once. Germline V gives CDR1 SNHLY, CDR2 FYNNEI. CDR3 length equals 12 residues. V was trimmed by 4 bases and J by 9 bases, leaving 10 bases between them. The receptor's source is a human donor in good health. The chain links TRBV2 to TRBJ2-1; D perhaps matches TRBD1 (5 bases). Input material: sorted CD4+, CD8+, or CD8+CD57+ T cells (not recorded which) from PBMCs. The DNA of the CDR3 is TGTGCCAGCAGTGGCCAGGGAAGTGAGCAGTTCTTC. This encodes CASSGQGSEQFF.